These 23 T cell receptor beta chains were sequenced from one sample in a study of spatial heterogeneity in lung cancer. TCRdb re-called the 5' RACE reads through MiXCR, storing one row per CDR3 protein. The sample includes tens of thousands of distinct CDR3 sequences, 6% to 9% of them seen just once. As for time point: sample taken at primary tumor resection. Whole RNA was taken from tumor, nontumor lung or frozen PBMC; it was then sequenced unsorted. Sequencing used PBMCs, obtained at surgery. The receptors derive from a female donor with early-stage non-small cell lung cancer.

Ten or more counts support this clonotype. V and J are TRBV7-6 and TRBJ1-6; D gene unclear. The CDR3 runs to 14 residues. Germline V lookup: CDR1 SGHVS, CDR2 FNYEAQ. Trimming took 6 bases from V and 11 from J, leaving 17 bases between them. CDR3 coding DNA: TGTGCCAGCAGTCGAAGCGGGGAACGTGCACCCCTCCACTTT. Amino acids: CASSRSGERAPLHF.

In this sample, this clonotype turned up many times. V gene TRBV3-1 combines with J gene TRBJ2-7; D not certain. Germline V gene data show CDR1 as LGHDT and CDR2 as YNNKEL (reference sequence). CDR3 size: 12 residues. V shed 4 bases and J shed 5 bases, with 9 bases lying between them. This CDR3 is CASSRTTHEQYF. CDR3 coding DNA: TGTGCCAGCAGCCGAACCACCCACGAGCAGTACTTC.

In this sample, this clonotype turned up many times. This chain's CDR3 is CASSVYGTDGNTIYF. The CDR3 region has the DNA TGTGCCAGCAGCGTATACGGGACGGATGGAAACACCATATATTTT. V and J are TRBV9 and TRBJ1-3; maybe TRBD1 (5 bases). The CDR3 contains 15 residues. The germline V and J ends were trimmed by 1 base and 3 bases, with 11 bases remaining between them. Germline loops: CDR1 SGDLS, CDR2 YYNGEE.

This clonotype has a handful of counts. The chain has TRBV5-1 and TRBJ1-6; D remains ambiguous. CDR1 is SGHRS and CDR2 is YFSETQ in the germline V gene. This CDR3 spans 13 amino acids. V shed 0 bases and J shed 10 bases, with 8 bases lying between them. The CDR3 region has the DNA TGCGCCAGCAGCTTGGATGGGCGATCACCCCTCCACTTT. Residues: CASSLDGRSPLHF.

The chain couples TRBV20-1 to TRBJ1-3, with D possibly being TRBD1 (6 bases). Trimming took off 6 bases at V and 0 bases at J, with 12 bases between the two ends. Germline CDR1 and CDR2: DFQATT and SNEGSKA (reference sequence). This CDR3 has 14 residues. The CDR3 bases are TGCAGTGCAGAGGACAGTTCCTCTGGAAACACCATATATTTT. It specifies CSAEDSSSGNTIYF.

The table lists this clonotype with many counts. This chain links TRBV20-1 with TRBJ2-5, with a weak D call TRBD1 (5 bases). The V gene lost 3 bases and the J gene lost 6 bases, with 11 bases spanning the gap. Germline values: CDR1 DFQATT, CDR2 SNEGSKA (reference sequence). CDR3 length: 12 residues. CDR3 sequence: CSARRDRQTQYF. CDR3 DNA sequence: TGCAGTGCTAGGCGAGACAGACAGACCCAGTACTTC.

The V gene is TRBV25-1, the J gene TRBJ2-4; no definite D call. Per the germline V gene, CDR1 is MGHDK and CDR2 is SYGVNS. Trimming cost V 4 bases and J 0 bases, with 7 bases left between them. This CDR3 has 14 amino acids. Here the CDR3 reads CASSGNLAKNIQYF. The CDR3 bases are TGTGCCAGCAGTGGTAATCTAGCCAAAAACATTCAGTACTTC.

This clonotype was seen repeatedly, ten times or more. This chain joins TRBV4-2 and TRBJ1-5, with D possibly TRBD1 on 6 matching bases. The CDR3 runs 17 residues. The germline V and J ends were trimmed by 1 base and 0 bases, with 13 bases remaining between them. Germline V gene lookup returns CDR1 LGHNA and CDR2 YNFKEQ. The CDR3 DNA is TGTGCCAGCAGCCAAGGGGGGGCCGACAATAGCAATCAGCCCCAGCATTTT. Encoded protein: CASSQGGADNSNQPQHF.

This clonotype was recorded at least ten times. The chain joins TRBV7-9 to TRBJ2-4; 7 positions agree with TRBD1. The J segment lost 0 bases and the V segment lost 0 bases, leaving 5 bases of the junction unmatched. Germline CDR1 and CDR2: SEHNR and FQNEAQ (reference sequence). The CDR3 runs to 17 residues. The CDR3 is CASSLAGDSLAKNIQYF. CDR3 DNA sequence: TGTGCCAGCAGCTTAGCGGGGGACAGTCTAGCCAAAAACATTCAGTACTTC.

The rearrangement links TRBV11-2 to TRBJ2-3; no clear D gene. This CDR3 spans 14 amino acids. Germline CDR1 and CDR2: SGHAT and FQNNGV. V dropped 5 bases and J dropped 2 bases, with 11 bases sitting between them. The CDR3 DNA is TGTGCCAGCAGCCGTACATACAACACAGATACGCAGTATTTT. Translation gives CASSRTYNTDTQYF.

This clonotype was detected many times. The CDR3 DNA is TGCGCCAGCAGCCAAGGGGCCGTGAACACTGAAGCTTTCTTT. Its protein is CASSQGAVNTEAFF. The genes are TRBV4-3 and TRBJ1-1; D gene ambiguous. V was trimmed by 1 base and J by 0 bases, leaving 6 bases between them. Germline CDR1 LGHNA, CDR2 YSLEER. This CDR3 is 14 amino acids long.

This clonotype showed up many times. V usage is TRBV11-2 and J usage is TRBJ1-2, with D tentatively TRBD1 (6 bases). The CDR3 spans 16 residues. Trimming took 5 bases from V and 4 from J, leaving 20 bases between them. The V gene's germline CDR1 is SGHAT and CDR2 FQNNGV. The CDR3 DNA is TGTGCCAGCAGCCCCTTAGGGGGGGCGCGAAGCTATGGCTACACCTTC. It encodes CASSPLGGARSYGYTF.

Concerning this clonotype itself: The junction differs from germline at one of its ends, possibly a read error. The V gene is TRBV28, the J gene TRBJ2-4, with 10 bases aligning to TRBD2. This CDR3 region has 16 residues. Germline CDR1 and CDR2: MDHEN and SYDVKM. CDR3 sequence reads: CANSLVASGGKNIQYF. The CDR3 DNA reads TGTGCCAACAGTTTGGTGGCTAGCGGGGGTAAAAACATTCAGTACTTC.

This clonotype occurred many times. J is TRBJ2-5 and V is TRBV29-1; 7 bases are shared with TRBD2. This CDR3 contains 15 residues. V was pared by 1 base and J by 5 bases, with 10 bases of the junction left unmatched. Germline V gene sequence: CDR1 SQVTM, CDR2 ANQGSEA. The CDR3 DNA reads TGCAGCGTTGAAGGGAGACGGCGGGGAGGGGAGACCCAGTACTTC. It translates to CSVEGRRRGGETQYF.

This clonotype was detected many times. The V call is TRBV20-1, the J call TRBJ1-1; D is unclear. Germline V lookup: CDR1 DFQATT, CDR2 SNEGSKA (reference sequence). V was cut by 0 bases and J by 4 bases, with 9 bases left in between. The CDR3 totals 13 residues. CDR3 nucleotide sequence: TGCAGTGCTAGAGATCGGCGGGCCACTGAAGCTTTCTTT. Protein product: CSARDRRATEAFF.

In its sample, this clonotype was seen a few times. The chain carries TRBV20-1 and TRBJ1-6; D not certain. V lost 1 base to trimming and J lost 0 bases, with 4 bases between them. CDR3 size: 14 residues. The germline gives CDR1 DFQATT, CDR2 SNEGSKA (reference sequence). CDR3 sequence: CSARGTSYNSPLHF. DNA for the CDR3: TGCAGTGCTAGAGGGACCTCCTATAATTCACCCCTCCACTTT.

In its sample, this clonotype was seen many times. The chain is built from TRBV6-1 and TRBJ2-7, with D uncertain. The CDR3 has 10 residues. CDR1 and CDR2 (germline): MNHNS, SASEGT. The V end lost 5 bases, the J end lost 4 bases, and 3 bases lay between the germline ends. The CDR3 sequence: CASSIYEQYF. The CDR3, as DNA: TGTGCCAGCAGTATTTACGAGCAGTACTTC.

This clonotype has a count of ten or more. This sequence joins TRBV5-4 and TRBJ2-3; 10 bases fit TRBD2. Germline V gene lookup returns CDR1 SGHNT and CDR2 YYREEE (reference sequence). There are 17 residues in the CDR3. V lost 3 bases to trimming and J lost 0 bases; unmatched junction nucleotides: 7. The CDR3: CASSSITSGASTDTQYF. CDR3 nucleotide sequence: TGTGCCAGCAGCTCCATAACTAGCGGGGCTAGCACAGATACGCAGTATTTT.

Worth noting for this clonotype: A much larger clone lies a single base off, so this may be a read error. The chain uses TRBV28 and TRBJ2-1, with D unclear. The CDR3 is 13 amino acids. Germline V CDR1 and CDR2: MDHEN, SYDVKM. The CDR3 sequence: CASSLYSHNEQFF. The CDR3 DNA follows: TGTGCCAGCAGTTTATACTCCCACAATGAGCAGTTCTTC.

The CDR3: CASSGRFEQYF. CDR3 nucleotides: TGTGCCAGCAGCGGGCGTTTTGAGCAGTACTTC. The chain carries TRBV6-1 and TRBJ2-7; D unresolved. The CDR3 length is 11 residues. V was pared by 6 bases and J by 7 bases, with 10 bases between. Per the germline V gene, CDR1 is MNHNS and CDR2 is SASEGT.

This sequence joins TRBV29-1 and TRBJ1-1, with 7 bases identical to TRBD1. Germline CDR1 reads SQVTM; CDR2 reads ANQGSEA. Losses at the gene ends were 4 bases for V and 4 bases for J; bases not matched to a gene: 9. This CDR3 is 14 amino acids long. CDR3 residues: CSVGGQSVFTEAFF. CDR3 nucleotide sequence: TGCAGCGTTGGGGGACAGAGTGTTTTCACTGAAGCTTTCTTT.

This clonotype was counted between two and nine times. This rearrangement joins TRBV5-5 to TRBJ1-1; D is unclear. CDR3 length: 15 residues. V lost 1 base and J 0 bases, leaving 10 bases between the germline ends. CDR1 and CDR2 from the germline V gene are SGHKS and YYEKEE (reference sequence). This CDR3 reads CASSLLTYLNTEAFF. CDR3 bases: TGTGCCAGCAGCTTGCTGACTTACTTGAACACTGAAGCTTTCTTT. Full variable domain (outside the CDR3, taken from reference TRBV5-5 and TRBJ1-1): DAGVTQSPTHLIKTRGQQVTLRCSPISGHKSVSWYQQVLGQGPQFIFQYYEKEERGRGNFPDRFSARQFPNYSSELNVNALLLGDSALYLCASSLLTYLNTEAFFGQGTRLTVV.

This clonotype was detected many times. This chain uses TRBV5-6 with TRBJ2-7, with 7 bases aligning to TRBD1. V shed 4 bases and J 5 bases; nucleotides not matched to a gene: 15. The CDR3 spans 16 residues. The germline V gene has CDR1 SGHDT and CDR2 YYEEEE. CDR3: CASSSLQGILTNEQYF. Written as DNA, the CDR3 is TGTGCCAGCAGCAGCTTACAGGGGATATTGACGAACGAGCAGTACTTC.